Below, 8 T cell receptor beta chains from the same sample are listed, as sequenced in a study of T-cell reconstitution after alpha-beta-depleted transplantation in children (dated by TCRdb to 2016 to 2017). The treatment or condition tag for this specimen amounts to: allogeneic hematopoietic cell transplantation with graft depleted of TCRalphabeta T cells and CD19 B cells. Library construction relied on PCR. The sequencer listed for this sample is Illumina HiSeq 2500. Molecular barcoding was employed in the preparation of TCR libraries, with unique molecular identifiers being used to normalize TCRbeta repertoire quantification. In-frame beta chains were kept once TCRdb had trimmed the public reads at Q25 with fastp and called clones with MiXCR. All rows with the same CDR3 protein become a single entry with the most common DNA and genes. The sample records about 340,000 distinct CDR3 sequences, about 17% of which are singletons. About 41% of the sample is in the top ten clones.

The sample was PBMCs, mostly from graft donor cells, taken 360 days after TCRalphabeta/CD19-depleted stem cell transplant. These receptors came from a male patient between 2 and 10 years old who had a stem cell transplant for acute lymphoblastic leukemia, so the T cells may come from the graft donor.

This clonotype was seen repeatedly, ten times or more. V usage is TRBV20-1 and J usage is TRBJ1-2; no clear D gene. The V end lost 5 bases, the J end lost 0 bases, and 7 bases lay between the germline ends. Germline values: CDR1 DFQATT, CDR2 SNEGSKA (reference sequence). This CDR3 is built from 12 residues. Written as DNA, the CDR3 is TGCAGTGCTTCCGGGGCTAACTATGGCTACACCTTC. Translating it yields CSASGANYGYTF.

This clonotype appeared many times. V and J are TRBV12-3 or TRBV12-4 and TRBJ1-1, with D unclear. The V end lost 3 bases, the J end lost 0 bases, and 11 bases lay between the germline ends. The CDR3 consists of 15 residues. DNA of the CDR3: TGTGCCAGCAGTTTCCCGCCGGGATTGAACACTGAAGCTTTCTTT. This gives the protein CASSFPPGLNTEAFF.

This clonotype appeared many times. This sequence joins TRBV12-3 or TRBV12-4 and TRBJ2-3; TRBD2 matches at 10 bases. The V segment lost 10 bases and the J segment 1 base; nucleotides outside the gene matches: 5. The CDR3 length is 14 residues. The DNA for the CDR3 is TGTGCCACATCCGGGACTAGCGGCACAGATACGCAGTATTTT. It codes for CATSGTSGTDTQYF.

The gene calls are TRBV6-5 and TRBJ1-5; 7 nucleotides align to TRBD1. This CDR3 contains 13 residues. From germline, CDR1 is MNHEY and CDR2 SVGAGI. The ends lost 4 bases at V and 7 bases at J; junction bases unmatched: 4. Here the CDR3 reads CASSSTGAQPQHF. For the CDR3, the DNA is TGTGCCAGCAGTTCCACAGGGGCCCAGCCCCAGCATTTT.

This clonotype appeared a few times. The chain has TRBV29-1 and TRBJ2-3; TRBD2 matches 13 bases. The CDR3 spans 14 residues. The germline V gene has CDR1 SQVTM and CDR2 ANQGSEA. The junction had 6 bases not matched to a gene; V was cut back by 7 bases and J by 5 bases. CDR3 DNA sequence: TGCAGCGCCTCACTAGCGGGAGGGGTAGATACGCAGTATTTT. Its protein product is CSASLAGGVDTQYF.

The chain joins TRBV27 to TRBJ2-3; D gene ambiguous. Germline V gene lookup returns CDR1 MNHEY and CDR2 SMNVEV (reference sequence). CDR3 length equals 14 residues. Trimming cost V 6 bases and J 3 bases, with 13 bases left between them. The CDR3 is CASRMAQVTDTQYF. CDR3 coding DNA: TGTGCCAGCAGGATGGCCCAGGTTACAGATACGCAGTATTTT.

This clonotype has more than one count but fewer than ten. The chain is built from TRBV5-6 and TRBJ1-6; no firm D call. This CDR3 comprises 16 residues. V shed 2 bases and J shed 0 bases, with 9 bases lying between them. CDR1 is SGHDT and CDR2 is YYEEEE in the germline V gene. The CDR3 DNA reads as TGTGCCAGCAGCTTCCCCGCGGGCTCCTATAATTCACCCCTCCACTTT. Protein: CASSFPAGSYNSPLHF.

This chain links TRBV9 with TRBJ2-2; D not certain. The CDR3 spans 12 residues. Trimming took off 6 bases at V and 3 bases at J, with 6 bases between the two ends. Looked up from germline, CDR1 is SGDLS and CDR2 is YYNGEE. The CDR3 region has the DNA TGTGCCAGCAAAAGGGACACCGGGGAGCTGTTTTTT. This translates into CASKRDTGELFF. Full variable domain (outside the CDR3, taken from reference TRBV9 and TRBJ2-2): DSGVTQTPKHLITATGQRVTLRCSPRSGDLSVYWYQQSLDQGLQFLIQYYNGEERAKGNILERFSAQQFPDLHSELNLSSLELGDSALYFCASKRDTGELFFGEGSRLTVL.